These T cell receptor beta chains were read from a single sample in a study of T cell responses to AZD1222 COVID-19 vaccine. The table came from immunoSEQ multiplex PCR; TCRdb's copy has only in-frame clones and leaves some out. The data show tens of thousands of clones, 80% seen once. Sequenced here: peripheral blood, sampled on day 0 of AZD1222 vaccination. Receptors originate from an adult in good health. Both conserved end residues are part of each CDR3. The D gene is left open where the match is weak. For some rows the clone size is stated as once, few or many, or as a class when expanded; others skip it.

-,TRBV28,TRBD1,TRBJ1-1,TGTGCCAGCAGGGGGGGACAGGTTGACACTGAAGCTTTCTTT,CASRGGQVDTEAFF
-,TRBV2,TRBD2,TRBJ2-1,TGTGCCAGCAGTGAAATAGCGGGGGGTTACAATGAGCAGTTCTTC,CASSEIAGGYNEQFF
medium-sized,TRBV10-1,-,TRBJ1-6,TGCGCCAGCAGTGAGGGGACAACCTGGGGTTCACCCCTCCACTTT,CASSEGTTWGSPLHF
once,TRBV5-1,-,TRBJ1-1,TGCGCCAGCAGCCCATTAACCGGGAGGAACACTGAAGCTTTCTTT,CASSPLTGRNTEAFF
-,TRBV7-2,TRBD1,TRBJ1-2,TGTGCCAGCAGCTGGACAGGGGTAAATAACTATGGCTACACCTTC,CASSWTGVNNYGYTF
-,TRBV5-4,TRBD1,TRBJ1-1,TGTGCCAGCAACTTTCAGGGGGCTTGGACTGAAGCTTTCTTT,CASNFQGAWTEAFF
-,TRBV5-1,-,TRBJ1-4,TGCGCCAGCAGCCCCGGGGGCAGGGATGAAAAACTGTTTTTT,CASSPGGRDEKLFF
-,TRBV5-6,-,TRBJ1-5,TGTGCCAGCAGCTTAGGGTTAGGGCAGCCCCAGCATTTT,CASSLGLGQPQHF
-,TRBV30,TRBD1,TRBJ2-7,TGTGCCTGGTCCTACGGGACAGGGGCCTACGAGCAGTACTTC,CAWSYGTGAYEQYF
-,TRBV10-2,TRBD2,TRBJ2-3,TGCGCCAGCAGTCTCAGCGGGGGGGTGGATACGCAGTATTTT,CASSLSGGVDTQYF
-,TRBV4-3,-,TRBJ2-7,TGCGCCAGCAGCCAAGGTATATTGGGCTCCTACGAGCAGTACTTC,CASSQGILGSYEQYF
few,TRBV3-1/TRBV3-2,-,TRBJ1-2,TGTGCCAGCAGCCTCAACGGCAGGACTATCTATGGCTACACCTTC,CASSLNGRTIYGYTF
-,TRBV7-8,-,TRBJ1-1,TGTGCCAGCAGCTTAGGACACTCGAATACTGAAGCTTTCTTT,CASSLGHSNTEAFF
-,TRBV3-1/TRBV3-2,TRBD1,TRBJ1-6,TGTGCCAGCAGCCGACAGGGCGGGAATTCACCCCTCCACTTT,CASSRQGGNSPLHF
-,TRBV5-1,-,TRBJ2-7,TGCGCCAGCAGCTCAAGTTCCCCGCCCTACGAGCAGTACTTC,CASSSSSPPYEQYF
-,TRBV28,-,TRBJ1-1,TGTGCCAGCATGGGGGGGGCAGGCACTGAAGCTTTCTTT,CASMGGAGTEAFF
-,TRBV30,-,TRBJ2-1,TGTGCCTGGAGTGTAGGGCAAAGAAATGAGCAGTTCTTC,CAWSVGQRNEQFF
-,TRBV9,-,TRBJ2-7,TGTGCCAGCAGCCTTTCCGGCTCTCTGGGTGAGCAGTACTTC,CASSLSGSLGEQYF
-,TRBV5-5,TRBD1,TRBJ1-1,TGTGCCAGCAGCTCGGTCGTGGACAGGGGAACTGAAGCTTTCTTT,CASSSVVDRGTEAFF
once,TRBV5-1,-,TRBJ1-1,TGCGCCAGCAGCTTGTCACAAGAGAACACTGAAGCTTTCTTT,CASSLSQENTEAFF
-,TRBV11-3,-,TRBJ2-7,TGTGCCAGCAGCTTATTGACAGGCGGGTACGAGCAGTACTTC,CASSLLTGGYEQYF
once,TRBV11-2,-,TRBJ2-5,TGTGCCAGCAGCTTAGATCCCCCGGGGAGGGGGGAGACCCAGTACTTC,CASSLDPPGRGETQYF
-,TRBV28,TRBD1,TRBJ2-7,TGTGCCAGCAGCCGACAGGGGGCGGGGGAGCAGTACTTC,CASSRQGAGEQYF
once,TRBV2,TRBD1,TRBJ1-1,TGTGCCAGCAGTTATGCGGGACAGCTGAACACTGAAGCTTTCTTT,CASSYAGQLNTEAFF
-,TRBV5-5,TRBD1,TRBJ1-3,TGTGCCAGCAGCTTAGCTGACAGGGCGGCCGGAAACACCATATATTTT,CASSLADRAAGNTIYF
-,TRBV5-5,-,TRBJ1-5,TGTGCCAGCAGCTTTCTGGGGGATAGCAATCAGCCCCAGCATTTT,CASSFLGDSNQPQHF
-,TRBV19,TRBD1,TRBJ2-2,TGTGCCAGTAGTATAGAGACAGGGGAGAACACCGGGGAGCTGTTTTTT,CASSIETGENTGELFF
-,TRBV27,TRBD2,TRBJ2-5,TGTGCCAGCAGTTACTTGGCTAGCGGGGGTAAAGAGACCCAGTACTTC,CASSYLASGGKETQYF
-,TRBV5-6,-,TRBJ2-5,TGTGCCAGCAGCTACCTGACAGGCCAAGAGACCCAGTACTTC,CASSYLTGQETQYF
-,TRBV7-2,-,TRBJ1-4,TGTGCCAGCAGCTGGGACACGTTTAATGAAAAACTGTTTTTT,CASSWDTFNEKLFF
-,TRBV6-5,-,TRBJ1-1,TGTGCCAGCAGCCACCCACCTGGGAACACTGAAGCTTTCTTT,CASSHPPGNTEAFF
-,TRBV29-1,-,TRBJ1-1,TGCAGCGTTGTGGGGTTTAGCACTGAAGCTTTCTTT,CSVVGFSTEAFF
once,TRBV29-1,-,TRBJ2-3,TGCAGCGCAGCGACGGCATCTCGGTCAGATACGCAGTATTTT,CSAATASRSDTQYF
-,TRBV7-3,-,TRBJ1-2,TGTGCCAGCAGCTTCGACCCTAGTGGGGATGGCTACACCTTC,CASSFDPSGDGYTF
-,TRBV11-3,-,TRBJ1-1,TGTGCCAGCAGCTTAGTCTTCACTGAAGCTTTCTTT,CASSLVFTEAFF
-,TRBV2,TRBD1,TRBJ1-5,TGTGCCAGCAGTGAAGAAGGCAGGGGGCAGCCCCAGCATTTT,CASSEEGRGQPQHF
-,TRBV3-1/TRBV3-2,-,TRBJ2-5,TGTGCCAGCAGGGTGGTTCGGGGAGAGACCCAGTACTTC,CASRVVRGETQYF
-,TRBV6-2/TRBV6-3,TRBD2,TRBJ2-5,TGTGCCAGCAGTTACGGTCTAGCGGGGGGTTGGGAGACCCAGTACTTC,CASSYGLAGGWETQYF
-,TRBV5-6,TRBD1,TRBJ2-7,TGTGCCAGCAGCTGGGACAGGGGTGAGCAGTACTTC,CASSWDRGEQYF
-,TRBV27,TRBD1,TRBJ1-2,TGTGCCAGCAGAACAGGGGGCGTGGGCTACACCTTC,CASRTGGVGYTF
-,TRBV28,-,TRBJ1-4,TGTGCCAGCAGTCGAATGCAGAATGAAAAACTGTTTTTT,CASSRMQNEKLFF
-,TRBV2,-,TRBJ1-4,TGTGCCAGCCAATCAGCGGTCAATGAAAAACTGTTTTTT,CASQSAVNEKLFF
few,TRBV27,-,TRBJ2-4,TGTGCCAGCAGCCCCAACAGAGTAGCCAAAAACATTCAGTACTTC,CASSPNRVAKNIQYF
-,TRBV2,TRBD1,TRBJ1-5,TGTGCCAGCAGATACCGGACAGGGGAGGCTCAGCCCCAGCATTTT,CASRYRTGEAQPQHF
-,TRBV10-2,TRBD2,TRBJ2-3,TGCGCCAGCAGGAGAACCGTCAGCGGGGATAGCACAGATACGCAGTATTTT,CASRRTVSGDSTDTQYF
-,TRBV2,-,TRBJ2-7,TGTGCCAGCAGTGGTTTAGTGGACGAGCAGTACTTC,CASSGLVDEQYF
-,TRBV10-3,TRBD2,TRBJ2-1,TGTGCCATCAGTGAAGAGCGGGGGGGCTCTAGTGAGCAGTTCTTC,CAISEERGGSSEQFF
-,TRBV6-5,-,TRBJ2-1,TGTGCCAGCAGTAGGCCCGTAGGGGAGCAGTTCTTC,CASSRPVGEQFF
-,TRBV7-2,-,TRBJ1-3,TGTGCCAGCAGGCAGGCGTATGGAAACACCATATATTTT,CASRQAYGNTIYF
-,TRBV11-2,-,TRBJ2-5,TGTGCCAGCAGCTTAGTGGCGGAGACCCAGTACTTC,CASSLVAETQYF
few,TRBV5-4,TRBD1,TRBJ2-2,TGTGCCAGCAGCCCCAGGACAGGGGGCGGATTGGGCGGGGAGCTGTTTTTT,CASSPRTGGGLGGELFF
-,TRBV28,TRBD1,TRBJ1-4,TGTGCCAGCAGTCCAGACAGGGGGATTGAAAAACTGTTTTTT,CASSPDRGIEKLFF
-,TRBV6-5,-,TRBJ2-1,TGTGCCAGCAGTTACTCGACATCGCGCAATGAGCAGTTCTTC,CASSYSTSRNEQFF
-,TRBV2,-,TRBJ1-2,TGTGCCAGCAGTGTAGTTCTGGAAGACTATGGCTACACCTTC,CASSVVLEDYGYTF
-,TRBV6-1,TRBD1,TRBJ1-2,TGTGCCAGCAGTGATTTCCTAGGGACAGGGGGTGACTTTGGCTATGGCTACACCTTC,CASSDFLGTGGDFGYGYTF
once,TRBV19,-,TRBJ1-1,TGTGCCAGCAGTCACAGCAGTGACATGAACACTGAAGCTTTCTTT,CASSHSSDMNTEAFF